This T cell receptor beta chain was captured in a study of control samples from healthy donors and cancer patients. Sequencing was performed with immunoSEQ multiplex PCR; in TCRdb, only in-frame clones are kept and a portion is missing. The profile covers 15,000 to 20,000 clones, with around four fifths appearing a single time and 25% to 35% taken by the ten largest. The sample consisted of PBMCs. The sequence was obtained from a woman in her seventies with lung cancer.

In nucleotides, the CDR3 is TGTGCCAGCAGTTATCCGGGTGGCAGGGAGGGAGAGACCCAGTACTTC. It codes for CASSYPGGREGETQYF. The gene calls are TRBV6-6 and TRBJ2-5; 7 nucleotides agree with TRBD2. This CDR3 has 16 residues. Germline V CDR1 and CDR2: MNHNY, SVGAGI (reference sequence). V shed 3 bases and J 4 bases; nucleotides not matched to a gene: 11.